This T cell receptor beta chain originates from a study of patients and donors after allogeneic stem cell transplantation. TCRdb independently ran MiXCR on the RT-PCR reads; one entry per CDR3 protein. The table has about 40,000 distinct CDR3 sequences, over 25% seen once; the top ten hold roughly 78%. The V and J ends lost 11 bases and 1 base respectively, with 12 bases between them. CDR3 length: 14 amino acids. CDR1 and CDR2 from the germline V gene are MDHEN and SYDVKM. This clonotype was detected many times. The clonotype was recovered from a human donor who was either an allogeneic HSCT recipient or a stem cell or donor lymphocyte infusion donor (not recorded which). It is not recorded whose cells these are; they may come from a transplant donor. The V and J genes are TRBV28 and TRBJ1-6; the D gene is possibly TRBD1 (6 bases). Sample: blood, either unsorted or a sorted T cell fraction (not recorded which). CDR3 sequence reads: CAFGGQSYNSPLHF. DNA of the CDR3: TGTGCCTTCGGGGGGCAGTCCTATAATTCACCCCTCCACTTT.